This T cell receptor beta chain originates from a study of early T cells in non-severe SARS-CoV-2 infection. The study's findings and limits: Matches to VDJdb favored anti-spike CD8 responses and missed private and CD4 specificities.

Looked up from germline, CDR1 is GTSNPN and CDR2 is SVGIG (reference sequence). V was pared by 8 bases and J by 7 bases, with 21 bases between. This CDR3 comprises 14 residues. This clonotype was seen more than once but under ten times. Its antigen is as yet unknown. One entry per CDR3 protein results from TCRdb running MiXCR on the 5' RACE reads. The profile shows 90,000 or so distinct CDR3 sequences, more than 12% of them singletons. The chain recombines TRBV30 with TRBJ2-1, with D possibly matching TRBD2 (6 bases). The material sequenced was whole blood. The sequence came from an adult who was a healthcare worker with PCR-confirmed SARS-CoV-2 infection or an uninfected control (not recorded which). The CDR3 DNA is TGTGCCGGGATGACGGAGGGGACGACGAATGAGCAGTTCTTC. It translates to CAGMTEGTTNEQFF.